This TCR beta chain stems from a study of vaccination and CD4 T cells after COVID-19. Turning to the study itself: Once diagnosed, patients had post-COVID samples drawn a median roughly 100 days later (range 35 to 161).

CDR1 and CDR2 (germline): GTSNPN, SVGIG (reference sequence). The CDR3 covers 13 residues. Worth noting for this clonotype: Its antigen is as yet unknown. A much larger clone lies a single base off, so this may be a read error.

The treatment: roughly 11-day PBMC culture with coronavirus spike peptide pools or control peptides (ViraFEST assay). Study-level findings and limits: Convalescent patients displayed spike mono-reactivity in 304 of 307 vaccine-specific clones.

Cultured CD4+ T cells had their DNA profiled by the Oncomine TCR Beta short-read assay. One entry per CDR3 protein, called by TCRdb with MiXCR from the PCR reads. In the table there are several thousand distinct CDR3 sequences, around a sixth of which are singletons. The genes are TRBV30 and TRBJ1-6; D unresolved. This TCR derives from a human donor who had recovered from COVID-19. Sequencing was carried out using CD4+ T cells from blood, cultured in vitro. The CDR3 spells CARRVTYNSPLHF. The CDR3 DNA is TGTGCCCGGAGAGTTACCTATAATTCACCCCTCCACTTT.